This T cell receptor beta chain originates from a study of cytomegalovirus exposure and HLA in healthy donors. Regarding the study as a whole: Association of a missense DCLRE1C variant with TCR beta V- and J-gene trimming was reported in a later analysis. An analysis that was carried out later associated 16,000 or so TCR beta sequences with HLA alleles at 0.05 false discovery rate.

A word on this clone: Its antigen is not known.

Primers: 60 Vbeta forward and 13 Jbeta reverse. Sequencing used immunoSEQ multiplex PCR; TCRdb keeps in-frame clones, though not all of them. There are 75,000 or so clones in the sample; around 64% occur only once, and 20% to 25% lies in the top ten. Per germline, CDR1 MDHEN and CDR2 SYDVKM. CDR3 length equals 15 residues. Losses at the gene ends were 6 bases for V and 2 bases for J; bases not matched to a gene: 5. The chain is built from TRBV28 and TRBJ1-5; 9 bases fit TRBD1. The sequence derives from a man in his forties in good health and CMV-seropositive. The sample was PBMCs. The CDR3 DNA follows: TGTGCCAGCAGACGGACAGGGGACGGCAATCAGCCCCAGCATTTT. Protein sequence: CASRRTGDGNQPQHF.